This T cell receptor (beta chain) is drawn from a study of OX40 agonist ivuxolimab in advanced cancers. About the study: It was ivuxolimab, an agonistic anti-OX40 (CD134) antibody, that patients were treated with.

Sequencing was performed with immunoSEQ multiplex PCR; in TCRdb, only in-frame clones are kept and a portion is missing. The sample records 45,000 to 50,000 clones, approximately 91% being singletons. V shed 4 bases and J shed 3 bases, with 13 bases lying between them. This CDR3 has 14 amino acids. Germline V gene lookup returns CDR1 SGHDT and CDR2 YYEEEE. V and J are TRBV5-6 and TRBJ1-1; D possibly corresponds to TRBD1 (6 bases). This specimen was CD4+ or CD8+ T cells sorted from blood, taken in a trial of the OX40 agonist ivuxolimab. The TCR originated in an adult with an advanced solid tumor such as melanoma, head and neck, liver or kidney cancer. CDR3 in amino acids: CASSMTGRDTEAFF. The CDR3 DNA reads TGTGCCAGCAGCATGACAGGTCGGGACACTGAAGCTTTCTTT. Full variable domain (missing parts from reference TRBV5-6 and TRBJ1-1): DAGVTQSPTHLIKTRGQQVTLRCSPKSGHDTVSWYQQALGQGPQFIFQYYEEEERQRGNFPDRFSGHQFPNYSSELNVNALLLGDSALYLCASSMTGRDTEAFFGQGTRLTVV.